This record concerns one T cell receptor beta chain sequence. This entry is derived from a study of blood T cell repertoires in COVID-19. TCRdb's copy holds only in-frame clones and misses some; the assay was immunoSEQ multiplex PCR. Of 150,000 to 200,000 clones in the sample, approximately 88% were seen once. This receptor was identified in a human donor in a cohort sampled during active COVID-19. Sequencing used peripheral blood.

CDR3 sequence (DNA): TGTGCCAGCTCACCCCTAGCGGGCAACGCTCTTGGCGGGGAGCTGTTTTTT. It translates to CASSPLAGNALGGELFF. This chain links TRBV18 with TRBJ2-2, with 8 bases matching TRBD2. Trimming at V came to 3 bases and at J to 7 bases, leaving 13 bases not matched to a gene. Per germline, CDR1 KGHSH and CDR2 LQKENI. This CDR3 spans 17 amino acids.